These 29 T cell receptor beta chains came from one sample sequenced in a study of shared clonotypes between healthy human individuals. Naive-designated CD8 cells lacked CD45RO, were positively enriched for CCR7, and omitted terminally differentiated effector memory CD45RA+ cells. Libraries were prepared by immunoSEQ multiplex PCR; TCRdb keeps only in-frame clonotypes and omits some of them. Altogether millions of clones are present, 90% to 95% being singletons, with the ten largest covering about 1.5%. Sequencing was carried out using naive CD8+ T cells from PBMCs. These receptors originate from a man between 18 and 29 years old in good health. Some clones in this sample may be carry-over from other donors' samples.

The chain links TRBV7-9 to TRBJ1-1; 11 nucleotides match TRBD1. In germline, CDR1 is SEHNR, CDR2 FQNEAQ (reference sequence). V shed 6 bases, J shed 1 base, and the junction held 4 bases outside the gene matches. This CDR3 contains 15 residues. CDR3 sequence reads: CASSRGQGANTEAFF. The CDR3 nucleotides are TGTGCCAGCAGTCGAGGACAGGGGGCGAACACTGAAGCTTTCTTT.

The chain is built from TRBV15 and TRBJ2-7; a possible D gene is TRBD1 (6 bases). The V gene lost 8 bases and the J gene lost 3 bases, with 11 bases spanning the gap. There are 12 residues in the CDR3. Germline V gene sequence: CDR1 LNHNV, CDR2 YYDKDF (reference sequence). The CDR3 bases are TGTGCCACCCGGGACACGGGCTACGAGCAGTACTTC. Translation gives CATRDTGYEQYF. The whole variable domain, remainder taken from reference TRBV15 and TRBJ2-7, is DAMVIQNPRYQVTQFGKPVTLSCSQTLNHNVMYWYQQKSSQAPKLLFHYYDKDFNNEADTPDNFQSRRPNTSFCFLDIRSPGLGDTAMYLCATRDTGYEQYFGPGTRLTVT.

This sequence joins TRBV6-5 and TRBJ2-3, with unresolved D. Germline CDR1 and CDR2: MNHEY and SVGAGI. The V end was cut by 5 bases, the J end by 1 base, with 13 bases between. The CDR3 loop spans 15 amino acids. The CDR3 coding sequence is TGTGCCAGCAGTCCTTTTAGCTTCCGCACAGATACGCAGTATTTT. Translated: CASSPFSFRTDTQYF.

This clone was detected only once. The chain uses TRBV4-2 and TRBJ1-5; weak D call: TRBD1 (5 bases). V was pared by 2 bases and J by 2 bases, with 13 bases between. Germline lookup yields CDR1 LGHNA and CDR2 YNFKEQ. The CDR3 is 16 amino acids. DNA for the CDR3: TGTGCCAGCAGCCAAAGTGGGGGGTTCGGCAATCAGCCCCAGCATTTT. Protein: CASSQSGGFGNQPQHF.

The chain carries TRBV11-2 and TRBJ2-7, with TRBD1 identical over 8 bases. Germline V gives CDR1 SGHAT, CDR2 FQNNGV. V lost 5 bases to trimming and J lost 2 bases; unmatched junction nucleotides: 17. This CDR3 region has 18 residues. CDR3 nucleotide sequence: TGTGCCAGCAGCAACGGTGCCGTCCAGGGGGCGCATCCCTACGAGCAGTACTTC. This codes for CASSNGAVQGAHPYEQYF.

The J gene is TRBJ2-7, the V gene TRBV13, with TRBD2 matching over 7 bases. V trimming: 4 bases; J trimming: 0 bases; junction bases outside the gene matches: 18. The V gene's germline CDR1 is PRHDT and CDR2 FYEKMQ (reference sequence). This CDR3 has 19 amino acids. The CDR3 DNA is TGTGCCAGCAGCTCCGCCCGGAGACGACTAGCCGACAACTCCTACGAGCAGTACTTC. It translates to CASSSARRRLADNSYEQYF. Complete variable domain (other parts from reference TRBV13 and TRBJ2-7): AAGVIQSPRHLIKEKRETATLKCYPIPRHDTVYWYQQGPGQDPQFLISFYEKMQSDKGSIPDRFSAQQFSDYHSELNMSSLELGDSALYFCASSSARRRLADNSYEQYFGPGTRLTVT.

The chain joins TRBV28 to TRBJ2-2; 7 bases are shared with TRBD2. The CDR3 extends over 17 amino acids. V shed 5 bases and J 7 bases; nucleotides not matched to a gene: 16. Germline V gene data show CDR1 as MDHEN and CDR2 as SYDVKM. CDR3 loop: CASSISLRREWHGELFF. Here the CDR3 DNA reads TGTGCCAGCAGTATATCCCTGAGGCGGGAGTGGCACGGGGAGCTGTTTTTT.

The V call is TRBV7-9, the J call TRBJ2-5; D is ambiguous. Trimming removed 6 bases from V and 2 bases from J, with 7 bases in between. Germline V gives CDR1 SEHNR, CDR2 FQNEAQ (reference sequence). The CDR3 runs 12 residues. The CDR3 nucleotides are TGTGCCAGCAGAGGCCAGCAAGAGACCCAGTACTTC. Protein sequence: CASRGQQETQYF.

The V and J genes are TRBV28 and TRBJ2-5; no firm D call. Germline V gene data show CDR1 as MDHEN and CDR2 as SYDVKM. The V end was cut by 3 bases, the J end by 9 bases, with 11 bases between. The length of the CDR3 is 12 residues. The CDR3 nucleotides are TGTGCCAGCAGTTTGTTTCCTGGGGCCCAGTACTTC. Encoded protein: CASSLFPGAQYF. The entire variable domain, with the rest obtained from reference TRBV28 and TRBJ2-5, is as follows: DVKVTQSSRYLVKRTGEKVFLECVQDMDHENMFWYRQDPGLGLRLIYFSYDVKMKEKGDIPEGYSVSREKKERFSLILESASTNQTSMYLCASSLFPGAQYFGPGTRLLVL.

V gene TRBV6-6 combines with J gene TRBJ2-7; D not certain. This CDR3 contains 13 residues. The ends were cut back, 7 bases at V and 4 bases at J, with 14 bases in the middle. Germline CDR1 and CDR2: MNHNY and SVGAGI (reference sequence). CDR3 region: CASTPSILYEQYF. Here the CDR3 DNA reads TGTGCCAGCACTCCCTCTATCTTGTACGAGCAGTACTTC.

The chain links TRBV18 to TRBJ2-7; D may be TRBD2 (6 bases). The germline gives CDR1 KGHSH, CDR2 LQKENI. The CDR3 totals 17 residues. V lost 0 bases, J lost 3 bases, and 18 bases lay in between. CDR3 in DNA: TGTGCCAGCTCACCACCCCCCGGAGGCGGGGATGGCTACGAGCAGTACTTC. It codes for CASSPPPGGGDGYEQYF.

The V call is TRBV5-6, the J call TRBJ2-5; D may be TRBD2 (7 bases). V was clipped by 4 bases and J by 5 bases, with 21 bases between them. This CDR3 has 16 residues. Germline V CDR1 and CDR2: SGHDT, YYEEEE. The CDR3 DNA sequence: TGTGCCAGCAGCCCGGAGGGGGGGTACACTCGGGAGACCCAGTACTTC. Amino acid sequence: CASSPEGGYTRETQYF.

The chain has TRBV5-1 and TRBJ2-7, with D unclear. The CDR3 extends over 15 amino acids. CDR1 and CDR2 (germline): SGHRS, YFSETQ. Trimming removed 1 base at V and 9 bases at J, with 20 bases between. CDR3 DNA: TGCGCCAGCAGCTTGTTTATCACCGACCAAGATGGGCAGTACTTC. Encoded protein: CASSLFITDQDGQYF.

This CDR3 reads CASSFRQEYEQYF. As DNA, the CDR3 is TGTGCCAGCAGCTTCCGACAGGAATACGAGCAGTACTTC. This chain joins TRBV9 and TRBJ2-7; TRBD1 is a possible D gene (6 bases). Germline-derived CDR1 and CDR2 are SGDLS and YYNGEE. The CDR3 totals 13 residues. Deletions cut 4 bases from V and 4 bases from J, with 12 bases between.

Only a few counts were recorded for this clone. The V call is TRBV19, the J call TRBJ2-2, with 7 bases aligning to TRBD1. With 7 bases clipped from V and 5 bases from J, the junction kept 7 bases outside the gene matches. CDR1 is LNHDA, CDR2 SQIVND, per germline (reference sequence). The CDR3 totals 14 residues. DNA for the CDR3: TGTGCCAGTACCCAGGGGGTTAGGACCGGGGAGCTGTTTTTT. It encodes CASTQGVRTGELFF.

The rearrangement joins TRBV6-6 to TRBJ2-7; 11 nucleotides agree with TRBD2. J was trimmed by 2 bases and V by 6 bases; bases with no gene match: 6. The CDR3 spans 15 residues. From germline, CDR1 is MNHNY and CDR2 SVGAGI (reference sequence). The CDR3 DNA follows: TGTGCCAGCAGCCCACTAGCGGGAGTGGCCTACGAGCAGTACTTC. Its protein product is CASSPLAGVAYEQYF.

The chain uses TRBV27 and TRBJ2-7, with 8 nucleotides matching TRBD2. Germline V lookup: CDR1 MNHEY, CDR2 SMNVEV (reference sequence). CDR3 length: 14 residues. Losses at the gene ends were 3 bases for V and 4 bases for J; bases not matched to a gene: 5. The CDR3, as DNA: TGTGCCAGCAGTTTCAAAGGACTAGCTTACGAGCAGTACTTC. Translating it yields CASSFKGLAYEQYF.

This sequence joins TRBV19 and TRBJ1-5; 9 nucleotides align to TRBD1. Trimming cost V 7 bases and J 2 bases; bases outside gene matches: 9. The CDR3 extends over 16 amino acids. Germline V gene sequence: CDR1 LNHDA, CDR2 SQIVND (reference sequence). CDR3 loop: CASTRGDRDGNQPQHF. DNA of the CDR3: TGTGCCAGTACGCGAGGGGACAGGGATGGCAATCAGCCCCAGCATTTT.

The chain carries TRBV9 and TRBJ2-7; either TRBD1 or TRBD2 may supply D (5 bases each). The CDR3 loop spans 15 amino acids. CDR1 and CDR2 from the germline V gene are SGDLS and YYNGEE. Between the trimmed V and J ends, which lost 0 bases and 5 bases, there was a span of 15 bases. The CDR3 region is CASSVAGALGDEQYF. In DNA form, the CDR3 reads TGTGCCAGCAGCGTAGCCGGGGCCTTAGGCGACGAGCAGTACTTC.

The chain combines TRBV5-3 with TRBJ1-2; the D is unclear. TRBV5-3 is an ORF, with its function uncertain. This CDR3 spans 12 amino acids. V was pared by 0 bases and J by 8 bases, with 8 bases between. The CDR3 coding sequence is TGTGCCAGAAGCTTGGATCTTTGCGGCTACACCTTC. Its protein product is CARSLDLCGYTF.

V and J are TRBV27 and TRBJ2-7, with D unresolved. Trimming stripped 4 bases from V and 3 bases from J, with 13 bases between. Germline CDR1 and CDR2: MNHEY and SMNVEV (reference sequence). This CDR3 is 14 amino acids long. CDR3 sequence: CASSSSGMNYEQYF. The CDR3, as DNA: TGTGCCAGCAGTTCCTCAGGCATGAACTACGAGCAGTACTTC.

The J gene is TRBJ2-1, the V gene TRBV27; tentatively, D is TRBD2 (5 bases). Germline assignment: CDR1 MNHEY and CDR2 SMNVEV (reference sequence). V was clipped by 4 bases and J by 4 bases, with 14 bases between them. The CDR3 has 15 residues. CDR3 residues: CASSYEFGEYNEQFF. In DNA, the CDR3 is TGTGCCAGCAGTTACGAGTTCGGGGAATACAATGAGCAGTTCTTC.

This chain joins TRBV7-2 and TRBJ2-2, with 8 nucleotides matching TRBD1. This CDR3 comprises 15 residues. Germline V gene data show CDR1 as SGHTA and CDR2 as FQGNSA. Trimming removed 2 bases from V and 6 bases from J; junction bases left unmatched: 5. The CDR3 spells CASSLTTGVSGELFF. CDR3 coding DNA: TGTGCCAGCAGCTTAACGACAGGGGTATCCGGGGAGCTGTTTTTT.

The CDR3 loop reads CASSLNRGSGSNQPQHF. The CDR3 DNA reads TGTGCCAGCTCTCTCAACCGGGGTTCGGGTAGCAATCAGCCCCAGCATTTT. The chain has TRBV18 and TRBJ1-5; D gene uncertain. Trimming stripped 6 bases from V and 0 bases from J, with 18 bases between. The CDR3 extends over 17 amino acids. Germline CDR1 is KGHSH and CDR2 is LQKENI. Drawing the rest from reference TRBV18 and TRBJ1-5, the complete variable domain is NAGVMQNPRHLVRRRGQEARLRCSPMKGHSHVYWYRQLPEEGLKFMVYLQKENIIDESGMPKERFSAEFPKEGPSILRIQQVVRGDSAAYFCASSLNRGSGSNQPQHFGDGTRLSIL.

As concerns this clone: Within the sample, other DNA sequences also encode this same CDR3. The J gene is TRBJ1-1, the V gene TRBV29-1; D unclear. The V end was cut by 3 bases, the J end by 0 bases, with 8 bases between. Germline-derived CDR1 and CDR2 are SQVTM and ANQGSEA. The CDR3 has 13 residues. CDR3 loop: CSVEDGLNTEAFF. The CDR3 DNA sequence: TGCAGCGTTGAGGACGGTTTGAACACTGAAGCTTTCTTT. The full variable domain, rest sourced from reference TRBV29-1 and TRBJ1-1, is SAVISQKPSRDICQRGTSLTIQCQVDSQVTMMFWYRQQPGQSLTLIATANQGSEATYESGFVIDKFPISRPNLTFSTLTVSNMSPEDSSIYLCSVEDGLNTEAFFGQGTRLTVV.

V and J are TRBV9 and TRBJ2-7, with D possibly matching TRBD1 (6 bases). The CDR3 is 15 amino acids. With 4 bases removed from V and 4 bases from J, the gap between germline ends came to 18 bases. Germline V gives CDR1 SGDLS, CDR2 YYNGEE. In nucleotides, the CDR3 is TGTGCCAGCAGCACCGGCCGGGACACTGAGTACGAGCAGTACTTC. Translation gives CASSTGRDTEYEQYF.

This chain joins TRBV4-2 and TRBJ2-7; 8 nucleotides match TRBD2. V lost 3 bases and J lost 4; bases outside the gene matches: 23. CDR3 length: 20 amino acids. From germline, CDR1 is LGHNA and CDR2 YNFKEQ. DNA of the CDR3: TGTGCCAGCAGCCAGGCAACTAGCGGCCAAAACCGAGGATCTACTTACGAGCAGTACTTC. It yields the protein CASSQATSGQNRGSTYEQYF.

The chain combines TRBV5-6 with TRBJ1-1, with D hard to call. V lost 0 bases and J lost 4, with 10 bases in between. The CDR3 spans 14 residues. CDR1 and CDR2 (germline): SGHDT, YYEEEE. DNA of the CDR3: TGTGCCAGCAGCTTGGCTTGGGAGAGCACTGAAGCTTTCTTT. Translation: CASSLAWESTEAFF.

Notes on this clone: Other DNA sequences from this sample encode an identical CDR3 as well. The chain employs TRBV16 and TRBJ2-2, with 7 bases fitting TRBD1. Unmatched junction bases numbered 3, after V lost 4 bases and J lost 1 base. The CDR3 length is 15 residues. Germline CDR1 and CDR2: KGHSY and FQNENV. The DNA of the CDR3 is TGTGCCAGCAGCCCCCGGACAGGGAACACCGGGGAGCTGTTTTTT. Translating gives CASSPRTGNTGELFF.